This is a list of T cell receptor beta chains from one sample in a study of blood T cell repertoires in COVID-19. Sequencing was performed with immunoSEQ multiplex PCR; in TCRdb, only in-frame clones are kept and a portion is missing. The sample shows approximately 150,000 clones, 65% to 85% of them seen only once. Sample: peripheral blood. The receptors here all came from a man between 65 and 85 years old with active or convalescent COVID-19. Both conserved end residues are part of each CDR3. Each record gives: CDR3 length, V gene, J gene, D gene, clone size, CDR3 protein, CDR3 DNA. D genes are given only for firm matches. A row's size may be missing; if present it is once, few, many or a size class.

len: 14; v_gene: TRBV5-1; j_gene: TRBJ1-2; d_gene: -; abundance: -; CDR3aa: CASSWEDNSYGYTF; CDR3nt: TGCGCCAGCAGCTGGGAGGATAACAGCTATGGCTACACCTTC
len: 16; v_gene: TRBV6-4; j_gene: TRBJ1-4; d_gene: TRBD1; abundance: -; CDR3aa: CASRPTRDRVDEKLFF; CDR3nt: TGTGCCAGCAGGCCCACTCGGGACAGGGTCGATGAAAAACTGTTTTTT
len: 16; v_gene: TRBV27; j_gene: TRBJ2-1; d_gene: TRBD2; abundance: -; CDR3aa: CASSLSGSSAYNEQFF; CDR3nt: TGTGCCAGCAGCCTGAGCGGGAGTAGCGCCTACAATGAGCAGTTCTTC
len: 13; v_gene: TRBV5-6; j_gene: TRBJ2-1; d_gene: -; abundance: -; CDR3aa: CASSLVHRGEQFF; CDR3nt: TGTGCCAGCAGCTTGGTGCATAGGGGTGAGCAGTTCTTC
len: 14; v_gene: TRBV7-2; j_gene: TRBJ1-5; d_gene: -; abundance: -; CDR3aa: CASSIIRDNQPQHF; CDR3nt: TGTGCCAGCAGCATCATACGCGACAATCAGCCCCAGCATTTT
len: 13; v_gene: TRBV5-4; j_gene: TRBJ2-7; d_gene: -; abundance: -; CDR3aa: CASRRDLSYEQYF; CDR3nt: TGTGCCAGCAGACGGGACTTATCCTACGAGCAGTACTTC
len: 14; v_gene: TRBV3-1/TRBV3-2; j_gene: TRBJ1-2; d_gene: TRBD1; abundance: -; CDR3aa: CASSQPDRGNGYTF; CDR3nt: TGTGCCAGCAGCCAGCCGGACAGGGGAAATGGCTACACCTTC
len: 15; v_gene: TRBV15; j_gene: TRBJ2-1; d_gene: -; abundance: -; CDR3aa: CATSRPGREGDEQFF; CDR3nt: TGTGCCACCAGCAGACCGGGCCGCGAGGGTGATGAGCAGTTCTTC
len: 14; v_gene: TRBV6-6; j_gene: TRBJ1-1; d_gene: -; abundance: -; CDR3aa: CASSYPTGNTEAFF; CDR3nt: TGTGCCAGCAGTTACCCGACAGGTAACACTGAAGCTTTCTTT
len: 13; v_gene: TRBV5-4; j_gene: TRBJ1-1; d_gene: -; abundance: -; CDR3aa: CASSYRQNTEAFF; CDR3nt: TGTGCCAGCAGTTACAGACAGAACACTGAAGCTTTCTTT
len: 14; v_gene: TRBV3-1/TRBV3-2; j_gene: TRBJ1-5; d_gene: TRBD1; abundance: few; CDR3aa: CASSQGTGGMSQHF; CDR3nt: TGTGCCAGCAGCCAAGGGACAGGGGGCATGTCCCAGCATTTT
len: 16; v_gene: TRBV24-1; j_gene: TRBJ1-5; d_gene: -; abundance: -; CDR3aa: CATSEGESLGDQPQHF; CDR3nt: TGTGCCACCAGTGAGGGTGAGAGTTTGGGCGATCAGCCCCAGCATTTT
len: 14; v_gene: TRBV7-2; j_gene: TRBJ2-7; d_gene: -; abundance: -; CDR3aa: CASSSGPGALEQYF; CDR3nt: TGTGCCAGCAGCTCCGGGCCAGGGGCCCTCGAGCAGTACTTC
len: 16; v_gene: TRBV9; j_gene: TRBJ1-2; d_gene: TRBD1; abundance: -; CDR3aa: CASSKTGQGLNYGYTF; CDR3nt: TGTGCCAGCAGCAAGACCGGACAGGGGTTGAACTATGGCTACACCTTC
len: 18; v_gene: TRBV27; j_gene: TRBJ2-5; d_gene: TRBD2; abundance: -; CDR3aa: CASSSLPGLAAGGETQYF; CDR3nt: TGTGCCAGCAGCTCTCTCCCGGGACTAGCGGCCGGGGGGGAGACCCAGTACTTC
len: 14; v_gene: TRBV6-2/TRBV6-3; j_gene: TRBJ2-7; d_gene: TRBD1; abundance: -; CDR3aa: CASNPGQGSHEQYF; CDR3nt: TGTGCCAGCAACCCGGGACAGGGGTCTCACGAGCAGTACTTC
len: 14; v_gene: TRBV29-1; j_gene: TRBJ1-4; d_gene: -; abundance: -; CDR3aa: CSVLNPQGREKLFF; CDR3nt: TGCAGCGTCCTAAATCCCCAGGGTCGTGAAAAACTGTTTTTT
len: 14; v_gene: TRBV28; j_gene: TRBJ1-5; d_gene: -; abundance: -; CDR3aa: CATDTQGSNQPQHF; CDR3nt: TGTGCCACCGATACCCAGGGTAGCAATCAGCCCCAGCATTTT
len: 11; v_gene: TRBV20-1; j_gene: TRBJ2-4; d_gene: -; abundance: -; CDR3aa: CSASGENIQYF; CDR3nt: TGCAGTGCTAGCGGGGAAAACATTCAGTACTTC
len: 15; v_gene: TRBV15; j_gene: TRBJ2-3; d_gene: TRBD1; abundance: -; CDR3aa: CATTPGYRGTDTQYF; CDR3nt: TGTGCCACCACCCCAGGGTACAGGGGGACAGATACGCAGTATTTT
len: 18; v_gene: TRBV19; j_gene: TRBJ1-5; d_gene: -; abundance: once; CDR3aa: CASSIDGTKGAYNQPQHF; CDR3nt: TGTGCCAGTAGTATAGACGGGACAAAAGGGGCCTACAATCAGCCCCAGCATTTT